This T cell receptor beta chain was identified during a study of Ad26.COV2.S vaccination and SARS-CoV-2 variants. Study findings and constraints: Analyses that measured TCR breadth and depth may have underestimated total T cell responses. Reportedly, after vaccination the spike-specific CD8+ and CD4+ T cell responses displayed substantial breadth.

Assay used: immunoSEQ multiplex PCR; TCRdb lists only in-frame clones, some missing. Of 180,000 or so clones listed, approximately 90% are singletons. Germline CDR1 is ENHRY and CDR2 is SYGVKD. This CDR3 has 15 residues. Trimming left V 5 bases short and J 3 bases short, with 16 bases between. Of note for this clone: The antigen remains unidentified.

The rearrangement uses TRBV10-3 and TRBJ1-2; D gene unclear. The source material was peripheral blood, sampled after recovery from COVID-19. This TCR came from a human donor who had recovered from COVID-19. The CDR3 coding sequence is TGTGCCATCAGTCCGGGCCCATCCTGGGACTATGGCTACACCTTC. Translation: CAISPGPSWDYGYTF.